Listed below are T cell receptor beta chains from one sample, sequenced in a study of a mutant IDH1 vaccine in newly diagnosed glioma. No antigen has been assigned to these receptors. Sequencing used immunoSEQ multiplex PCR; TCRdb keeps in-frame clones, though not all of them. The repertoire holds more than 25,000 clones, with under 85% as singletons. Sequenced material: PBMCs, taken from a glioma patient whose treatment included an IDH1 peptide vaccine. The source is a man in his forties or fifties with glioma. Some clones in this sample may be carry-over from other donors' samples. Both conserved end residues are part of each CDR3. D genes are given only for firm matches. Size is omitted from some rows. Given values are once, few, many or a class for expanded clones.

v_call: TRBV11-2
cdr3_length: 15
clone_size: -
d_call: -
j_call: TRBJ1-5
cdr3_aa: CASSLDGGDGQPQHF
cdr3_nt: TGTGCCAGCAGCTTAGACGGAGGAGACGGTCAGCCCCAGCATTTT

v_call: TRBV5-1
cdr3_length: 16
clone_size: once
d_call: TRBD1
j_call: TRBJ2-7
cdr3_aa: CASSLVGQGSSYEQYF
cdr3_nt: TGCGCCAGCAGCTTGGTCGGACAGGGTAGCTCCTACGAGCAGTACTTC

v_call: TRBV25-1
cdr3_length: 16
clone_size: -
d_call: -
j_call: TRBJ1-4
cdr3_aa: CASSDVGKTTNEKLFF
cdr3_nt: TGTGCCAGCAGCGATGTGGGCAAGACAACTAATGAAAAACTGTTTTTT

v_call: TRBV4-1
cdr3_length: 15
clone_size: once
d_call: -
j_call: TRBJ1-3
cdr3_aa: CASSQIYVPGNTIYF
cdr3_nt: TGCGCCAGCAGCCAAATCTATGTTCCTGGGAACACCATATATTTT

v_call: TRBV7-8
cdr3_length: 14
clone_size: few
d_call: TRBD1
j_call: TRBJ1-5
cdr3_aa: CASSSGTDARPQHF
cdr3_nt: TGTGCCAGCAGCTCTGGGACAGATGCCAGGCCCCAGCATTTT

v_call: TRBV10-3
cdr3_length: 14
clone_size: -
d_call: -
j_call: TRBJ2-2
cdr3_aa: CAIPIWGDTGELFF
cdr3_nt: TGTGCCATCCCGATTTGGGGCGACACCGGGGAGCTGTTTTTT

v_call: TRBV28
cdr3_length: 17
clone_size: -
d_call: -
j_call: TRBJ1-6
cdr3_aa: CASSLWSGSSYNSPLHF
cdr3_nt: TGTGCCAGCAGTTTATGGTCCGGGAGCTCCTATAATTCACCCCTCCACTTT

v_call: TRBV2
cdr3_length: 20
clone_size: -
d_call: TRBD2
j_call: TRBJ2-1
cdr3_aa: CASSPDPGLAGGRSYNEQFF
cdr3_nt: TGTGCCAGCAGTCCAGACCCGGGACTAGCGGGGGGCCGCTCCTACAATGAGCAGTTCTTC

v_call: TRBV19
cdr3_length: 15
clone_size: few
d_call: -
j_call: TRBJ2-1
cdr3_aa: CASNLGAGDWDEQFF
cdr3_nt: TGTGCCAGTAACCTCGGGGCAGGGGATTGGGATGAGCAGTTCTTC

v_call: TRBV19
cdr3_length: 15
clone_size: -
d_call: -
j_call: TRBJ1-6
cdr3_aa: CASSSAAGTDSPLHF
cdr3_nt: TGTGCCAGTAGTTCCGCCGCAGGGACCGATTCACCCCTCCACTTT

v_call: TRBV7-8
cdr3_length: 15
clone_size: medium-sized
d_call: -
j_call: TRBJ2-7
cdr3_aa: CASSHRRDRSYEQYF
cdr3_nt: TGTGCCAGCAGCCATCGACGGGACCGCTCCTACGAGCAGTACTTC

v_call: TRBV5-4
cdr3_length: 16
clone_size: -
d_call: TRBD2
j_call: TRBJ2-3
cdr3_aa: CASSWGLAEMADTQYF
cdr3_nt: TGTGCCAGCAGCTGGGGACTAGCGGAAATGGCGGATACGCAGTATTTT

v_call: TRBV7-2
cdr3_length: 12
clone_size: -
d_call: -
j_call: TRBJ2-2
cdr3_aa: CASSLLSGELFF
cdr3_nt: TGTGCCAGCAGCCTTTTGTCCGGGGAGCTGTTTTTT

v_call: TRBV5-1
cdr3_length: 15
clone_size: -
d_call: TRBD1
j_call: TRBJ2-1
cdr3_aa: CASSPLGTGGREQFF
cdr3_nt: TGCGCCAGCAGCCCCCTCGGGACAGGGGGTCGGGAGCAGTTCTTC

v_call: TRBV30
cdr3_length: 13
clone_size: -
d_call: -
j_call: TRBJ2-2
cdr3_aa: CAWDRKNTGELFF
cdr3_nt: TGTGCCTGGGACAGAAAGAACACCGGGGAGCTGTTTTTT

v_call: TRBV6-5
cdr3_length: 13
clone_size: -
d_call: TRBD2
j_call: TRBJ2-5
cdr3_aa: CASSYTSGETQYF
cdr3_nt: TGTGCCAGCAGTTACACTAGCGGGGAGACCCAGTACTTC

v_call: TRBV6-5
cdr3_length: 15
clone_size: -
d_call: -
j_call: TRBJ2-6
cdr3_aa: CASSLDSSGANVLTF
cdr3_nt: TGTGCCAGCAGTCTCGACAGCTCTGGGGCCAACGTCCTGACTTTC

v_call: TRBV11-2
cdr3_length: 17
clone_size: once
d_call: TRBD2
j_call: TRBJ2-1
cdr3_aa: CASSFGTSGASYNEQFF
cdr3_nt: TGTGCCAGCAGTTTTGGGACTAGCGGGGCCTCGTACAATGAGCAGTTCTTC

v_call: TRBV5-4
cdr3_length: 14
clone_size: -
d_call: -
j_call: TRBJ2-7
cdr3_aa: CASSPRKGPYEQYF
cdr3_nt: TGTGCCAGCAGCCCTCGAAAGGGTCCCTACGAGCAGTACTTC

v_call: TRBV5-4
cdr3_length: 16
clone_size: once
d_call: -
j_call: TRBJ2-7
cdr3_aa: CASSLGAGGSSYEQYF
cdr3_nt: TGTGCCAGCAGCTTGGGAGCAGGCGGTAGCTCCTACGAGCAGTACTTC

v_call: TRBV2
cdr3_length: 13
clone_size: -
d_call: -
j_call: TRBJ2-7
cdr3_aa: CASSLQDSYEQYF
cdr3_nt: TGTGCCAGCAGTCTACAGGATTCCTACGAGCAGTACTTC

v_call: TRBV6-5
cdr3_length: 13
clone_size: -
d_call: -
j_call: TRBJ1-1
cdr3_aa: CASSFTGLTEAFF
cdr3_nt: TGTGCCAGCAGTTTTACAGGGCTCACTGAAGCTTTCTTT